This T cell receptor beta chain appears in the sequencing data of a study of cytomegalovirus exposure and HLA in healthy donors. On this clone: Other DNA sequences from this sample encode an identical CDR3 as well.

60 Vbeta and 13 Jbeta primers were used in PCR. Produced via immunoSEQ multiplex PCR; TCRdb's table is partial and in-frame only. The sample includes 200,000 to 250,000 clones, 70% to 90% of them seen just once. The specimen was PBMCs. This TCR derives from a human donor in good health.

The CDR3 loop reads CASSLVASSYNEQFF. CDR3 coding DNA: TGCGCCAGCAGCTTGGTAGCGTCCTCCTACAATGAGCAGTTCTTC. The rearrangement uses TRBV5-1 and TRBJ2-1; possible D gene TRBD2, 5 bases. This CDR3 is built from 15 residues. Trimming pared 0 bases from V and 0 bases from J, leaving 7 bases between. Germline V gene lookup returns CDR1 SGHRS and CDR2 YFSETQ.